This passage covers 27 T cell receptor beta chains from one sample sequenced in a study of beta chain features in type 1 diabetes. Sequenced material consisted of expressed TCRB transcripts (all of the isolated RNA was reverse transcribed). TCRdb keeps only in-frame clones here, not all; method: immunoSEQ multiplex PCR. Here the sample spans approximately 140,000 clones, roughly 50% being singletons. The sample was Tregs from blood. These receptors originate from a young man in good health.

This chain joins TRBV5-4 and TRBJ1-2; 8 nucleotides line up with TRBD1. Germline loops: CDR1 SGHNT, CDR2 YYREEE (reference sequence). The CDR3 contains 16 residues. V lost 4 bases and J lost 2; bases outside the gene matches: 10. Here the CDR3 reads CASSPSTGQANYGYTF. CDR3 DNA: TGTGCCAGCAGCCCGAGTACGGGACAGGCGAACTATGGCTACACCTTC.

CDR3 sequence (DNA): TGTGCCAGCAGCTTAGGGACTAGCGGGGCCTCCAGCACAGATACGCAGTATTTT. Amino acids: CASSLGTSGASSTDTQYF. The chain links TRBV7-3 to TRBJ2-3; TRBD2 matches 13 bases. The CDR3 contains 18 residues. Germline V gene lookup returns CDR1 SGHTA and CDR2 FQGTGA. Trimming took 2 bases from V and 0 from J; bases not matched to a gene: 5.

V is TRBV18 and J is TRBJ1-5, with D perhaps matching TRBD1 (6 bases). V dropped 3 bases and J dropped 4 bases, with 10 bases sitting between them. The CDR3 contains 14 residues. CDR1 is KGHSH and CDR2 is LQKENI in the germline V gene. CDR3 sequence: CASSPGQINQPQHF. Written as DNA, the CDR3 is TGTGCCAGCTCACCCGGACAGATAAATCAGCCCCAGCATTTT.

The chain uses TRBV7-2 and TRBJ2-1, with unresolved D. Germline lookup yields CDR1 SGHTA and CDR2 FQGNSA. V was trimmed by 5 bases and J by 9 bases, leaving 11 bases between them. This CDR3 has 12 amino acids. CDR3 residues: CASSRTPGEQFF. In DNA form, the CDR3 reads TGTGCCAGCAGCCGTACCCCCGGTGAGCAGTTCTTC.

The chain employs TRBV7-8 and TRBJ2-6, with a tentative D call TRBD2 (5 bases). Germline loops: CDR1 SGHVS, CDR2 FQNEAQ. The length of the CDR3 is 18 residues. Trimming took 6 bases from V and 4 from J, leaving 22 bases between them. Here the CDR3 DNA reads TGTGCCAGCAGTTTAATATGGACGGGGAGTCTGGGGGCCAACGTCCTGACTTTC. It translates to CASSLIWTGSLGANVLTF.

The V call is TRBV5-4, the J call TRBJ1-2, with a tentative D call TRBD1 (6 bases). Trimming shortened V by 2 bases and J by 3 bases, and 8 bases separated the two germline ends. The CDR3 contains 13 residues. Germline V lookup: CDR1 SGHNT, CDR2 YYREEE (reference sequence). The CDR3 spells CASSFQGYYGYTF. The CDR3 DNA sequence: TGTGCCAGCAGCTTTCAGGGGTACTATGGCTACACCTTC. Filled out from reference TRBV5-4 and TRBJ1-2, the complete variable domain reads ETGVTQSPTHLIKTRGQQVTLRCSSQSGHNTVSWYQQALGQGPQFIFQYYREEENGRGNFPPRFSGLQFPNYSSELNVNALELDDSALYLCASSFQGYYGYTFGSGTRLTVV.

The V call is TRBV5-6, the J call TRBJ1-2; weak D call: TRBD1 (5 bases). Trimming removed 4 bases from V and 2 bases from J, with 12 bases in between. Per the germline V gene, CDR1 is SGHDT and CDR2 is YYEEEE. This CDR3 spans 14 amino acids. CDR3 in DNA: TGTGCCAGCAGCCCCGGCGGGGCGAACTATGGCTACACCTTC. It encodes CASSPGGANYGYTF.

The CDR3 loop reads CASSQDEGQPQHF. The CDR3 nucleotides are TGCGCCAGCAGCCAAGACGAGGGTCAGCCCCAGCATTTT. The V and J genes are TRBV4-3 and TRBJ1-5, with D unresolved. Germline V gives CDR1 LGHNA, CDR2 YSLEER. The CDR3 is 13 residues long. Trimming removed 0 bases at V and 6 bases at J, with 6 bases between.

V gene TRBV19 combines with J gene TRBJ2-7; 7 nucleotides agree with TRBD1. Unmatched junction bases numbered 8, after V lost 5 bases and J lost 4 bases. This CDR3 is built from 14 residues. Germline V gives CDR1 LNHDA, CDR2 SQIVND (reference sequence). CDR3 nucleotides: TGTGCCAGTAGTCCATTCGGGACAGCTTACGAGCAGTACTTC. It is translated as CASSPFGTAYEQYF.

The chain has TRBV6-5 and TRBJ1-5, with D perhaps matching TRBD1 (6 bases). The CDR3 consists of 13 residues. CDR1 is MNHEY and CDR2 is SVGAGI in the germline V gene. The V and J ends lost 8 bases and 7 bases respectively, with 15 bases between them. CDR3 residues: CASAIYRAQPQHF. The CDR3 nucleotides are TGTGCCAGCGCAATCTACAGGGCGCAGCCCCAGCATTTT.

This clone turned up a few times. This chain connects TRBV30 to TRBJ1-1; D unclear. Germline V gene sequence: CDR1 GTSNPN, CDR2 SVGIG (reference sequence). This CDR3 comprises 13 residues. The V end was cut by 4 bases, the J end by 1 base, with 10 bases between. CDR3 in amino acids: CAWKHLQNTEAFF. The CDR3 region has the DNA TGTGCCTGGAAACACCTCCAGAACACTGAAGCTTTCTTT.

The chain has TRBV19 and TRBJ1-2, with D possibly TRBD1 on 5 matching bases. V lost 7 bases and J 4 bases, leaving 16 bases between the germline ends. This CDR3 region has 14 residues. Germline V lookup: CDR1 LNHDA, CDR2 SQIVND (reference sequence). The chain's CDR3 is CASTPVGLFYGYTF. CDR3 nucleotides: TGTGCCAGTACCCCGGTGGGGCTCTTCTATGGCTACACCTTC.

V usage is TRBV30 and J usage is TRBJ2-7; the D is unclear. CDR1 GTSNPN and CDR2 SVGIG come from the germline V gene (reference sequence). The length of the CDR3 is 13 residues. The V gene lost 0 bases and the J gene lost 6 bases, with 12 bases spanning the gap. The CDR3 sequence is CAWSVVQYGEQYF. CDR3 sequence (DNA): TGTGCCTGGAGTGTGGTCCAGTATGGCGAGCAGTACTTC.

This chain's CDR3 is CAISESRFSGNTIYF. Written as DNA, the CDR3 is TGTGCCATCAGTGAGTCGCGATTCTCTGGAAACACCATATATTTT. The chain couples TRBV10-3 to TRBJ1-3; D gene unclear. This CDR3 comprises 15 residues. Between the trimmed V and J ends, which lost 0 bases and 0 bases, there was a span of 6 bases. Germline CDR1 is ENHRY and CDR2 is SYGVKD.

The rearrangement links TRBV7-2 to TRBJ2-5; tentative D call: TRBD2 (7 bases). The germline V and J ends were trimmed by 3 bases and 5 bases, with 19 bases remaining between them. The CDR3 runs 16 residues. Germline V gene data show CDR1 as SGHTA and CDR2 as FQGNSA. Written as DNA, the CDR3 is TGTGCCAGCAGCTTTGGGGGGGGGCCTCGTAGGGAGACCCAGTACTTC. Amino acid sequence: CASSFGGGPRRETQYF.

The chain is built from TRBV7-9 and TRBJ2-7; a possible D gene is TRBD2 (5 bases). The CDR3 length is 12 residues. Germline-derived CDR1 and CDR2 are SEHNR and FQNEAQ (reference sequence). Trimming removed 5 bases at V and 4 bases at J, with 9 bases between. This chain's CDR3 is CASSREGYEQYF. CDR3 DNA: TGTGCCAGCAGCCGGGAAGGGTACGAGCAGTACTTC.

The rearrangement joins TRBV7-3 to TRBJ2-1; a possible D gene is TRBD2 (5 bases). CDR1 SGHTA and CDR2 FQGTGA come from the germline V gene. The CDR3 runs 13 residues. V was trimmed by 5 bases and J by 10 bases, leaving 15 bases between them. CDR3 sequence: CASSPSPAGEQFF. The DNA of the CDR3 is TGTGCCAGCAGCCCCTCGCCCGCGGGCGAGCAGTTCTTC.

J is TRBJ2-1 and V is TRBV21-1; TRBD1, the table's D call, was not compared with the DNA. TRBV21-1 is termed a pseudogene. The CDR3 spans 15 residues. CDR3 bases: TGTGCCAGCAGCAACCAACGGGACAGACACAATGAGCAGTTCTTC. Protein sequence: CASSNQRDRHNEQFF.

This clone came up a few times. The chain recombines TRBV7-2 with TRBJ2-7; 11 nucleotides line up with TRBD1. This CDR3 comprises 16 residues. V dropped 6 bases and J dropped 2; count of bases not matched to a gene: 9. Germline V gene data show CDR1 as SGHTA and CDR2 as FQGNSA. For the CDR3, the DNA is TGTGCCAGCAGACTCGGCCCGGGACAGGGGGCCTACGAGCAGTACTTC. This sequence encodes CASRLGPGQGAYEQYF.

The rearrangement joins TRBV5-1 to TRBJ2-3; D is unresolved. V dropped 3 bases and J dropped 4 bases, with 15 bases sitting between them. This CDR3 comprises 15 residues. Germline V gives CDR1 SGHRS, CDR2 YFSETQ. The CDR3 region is CASSSPIETADTQYF. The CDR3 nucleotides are TGCGCCAGCAGCTCCCCTATCGAAACGGCAGATACGCAGTATTTT.

The CDR3 reads CASSLASGLSYEQYF. The CDR3 nucleotides read TGTGCCAGCAGCTTAGCGTCTGGGCTATCCTACGAGCAGTACTTC. V usage is TRBV7-9 and J usage is TRBJ2-7; D is unclear. V was clipped by 0 bases and J by 1 base, with 10 bases between them. Germline loops: CDR1 SEHNR, CDR2 FQNEAQ (reference sequence). This CDR3 region has 15 residues. Full variable domain (rest looked up from reference TRBV7-9 and TRBJ2-7): DTGVSQNPRHKITKRGQNVTFRCDPISEHNRLYWYRQTLGQGPEFLTYFQNEAQLEKSRLLSDRFSAERPKGSFSTLEIQRTEQGDSAMYLCASSLASGLSYEQYFGPGTRLTVT.

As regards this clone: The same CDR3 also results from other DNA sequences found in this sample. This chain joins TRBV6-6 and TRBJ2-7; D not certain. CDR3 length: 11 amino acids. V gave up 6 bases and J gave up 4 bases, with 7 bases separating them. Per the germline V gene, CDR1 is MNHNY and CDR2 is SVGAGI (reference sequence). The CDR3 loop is CASSRLYEQYF. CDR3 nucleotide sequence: TGTGCCAGCAGCAGGCTGTACGAGCAGTACTTC.

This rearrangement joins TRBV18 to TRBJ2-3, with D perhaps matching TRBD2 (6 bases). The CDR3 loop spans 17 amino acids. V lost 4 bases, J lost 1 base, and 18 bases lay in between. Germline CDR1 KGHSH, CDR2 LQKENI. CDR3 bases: TGTGCCAGCTCACTCTCGAGTGGAGGGGTCGGCACAGATACGCAGTATTTT. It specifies CASSLSSGGVGTDTQYF.

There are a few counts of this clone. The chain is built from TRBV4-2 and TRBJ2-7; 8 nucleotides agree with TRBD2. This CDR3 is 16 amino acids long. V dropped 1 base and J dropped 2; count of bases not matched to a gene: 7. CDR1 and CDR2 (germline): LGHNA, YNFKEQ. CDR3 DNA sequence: TGTGCCAGCAGCCAAGGGCCCGGAGCGGGAGCCTACGAGCAGTACTTC. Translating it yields CASSQGPGAGAYEQYF.

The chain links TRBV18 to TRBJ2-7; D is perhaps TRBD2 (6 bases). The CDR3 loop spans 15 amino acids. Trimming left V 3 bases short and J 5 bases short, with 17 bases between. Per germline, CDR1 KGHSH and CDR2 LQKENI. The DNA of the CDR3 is TGTGCCAGCTCACCTTTGTCTAGCGCGGTCGACGAGCAGTACTTC. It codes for CASSPLSSAVDEQYF.

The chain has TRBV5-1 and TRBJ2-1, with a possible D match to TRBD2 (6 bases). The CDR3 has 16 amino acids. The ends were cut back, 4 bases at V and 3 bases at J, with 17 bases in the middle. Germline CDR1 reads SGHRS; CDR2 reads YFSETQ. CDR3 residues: CASSRGWRGLYNEQFF. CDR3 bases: TGCGCCAGCAGCCGGGGTTGGCGGGGCCTCTACAATGAGCAGTTCTTC.

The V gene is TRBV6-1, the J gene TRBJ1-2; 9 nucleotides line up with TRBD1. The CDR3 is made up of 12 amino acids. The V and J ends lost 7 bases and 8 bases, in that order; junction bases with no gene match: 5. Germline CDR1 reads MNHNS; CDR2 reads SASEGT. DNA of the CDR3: TGTGCCAGCACCACAGGGGGCTTCGGCTACACCTTC. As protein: CASTTGGFGYTF.